Below are 19 T cell receptor beta chains sequenced from a single sample in a study of CD8 T cells in ankylosing spondylitis. General study findings and limits: It appeared that ankylosing spondylitis blood was characterized by a TCR beta motif of roughly 8 highly homologous variants.

TCRdb redid the calling of the 5' RACE reads with MiXCR, one entry per CDR3 protein. In the table there are roughly 440,000 distinct CDR3 sequences, approximately 17% of which are singletons. No antigen is known for these receptors. The sample comprised blood, either unsorted or a sorted T cell fraction (not recorded which). Receptors were obtained from a male donor with ankylosing spondylitis.

This clonotype was detected a few times. The genes are TRBV6-1 and TRBJ2-1, with TRBD2 matching 10 bases. Germline V lookup: CDR1 MNHNS, CDR2 SASEGT. Trimming removed 0 bases from V and 9 bases from J; junction bases left unmatched: 14. This CDR3 is built from 18 residues. The CDR3 DNA is TGTGCCAGCAGTGAAGCTCAGGGGCTAGCGGGAGTTTCGGGTGAGCAGTTCTTC. Translating gives CASSEAQGLAGVSGEQFF.

There are a few counts of this clonotype. The CDR3 DNA reads TGCAGTGCTAGAGGGTCAGGAGCTAACTATGGCTACACCTTC. It translates to CSARGSGANYGYTF. The J gene is TRBJ1-2, the V gene TRBV20-1; D call uncertain. V was shortened by 1 base and J by 0 bases, with 9 bases between the two germline ends. The CDR3 covers 14 residues. CDR1 and CDR2 from the germline V gene are DFQATT and SNEGSKA (reference sequence).

CDR3 amino acids: CASSPRERNYEQYF. DNA for the CDR3: TGTGCCAGCAGCCCCAGGGAGCGTAACTACGAGCAGTACTTC. The chain recombines TRBV7-9 with TRBJ2-7, with D possibly called TRBD1 or TRBD2 (5 bases each). The germline CDR1 and CDR2 sequences are SEHNR and FQNEAQ (reference sequence). The germline V and J ends were trimmed by 5 bases and 3 bases, with 14 bases remaining between them. The CDR3 consists of 14 residues.

This clonotype was seen more than once but under ten times. This sequence joins TRBV6-2 or TRBV6-3 and TRBJ2-7; D ambiguous. Germline loops: CDR1 MNHEY, CDR2 SVGEGT. The CDR3 is 12 amino acids. Trimming took off 6 bases at V and 7 bases at J, with 13 bases between the two ends. This CDR3 is CASSPRGWEQYF. DNA for the CDR3: TGTGCCAGCAGCCCCAGAGGTTGGGAGCAGTACTTC.

This clonotype has just one count. V gene TRBV6-2 or TRBV6-3 combines with J gene TRBJ2-7; 13 bases line up with TRBD2. CDR1 MNHEY and CDR2 SVGEGT come from the germline V gene. This CDR3 contains 17 residues. J gave up 5 bases and V 6 bases, and 13 bases lay outside the gene matches. The CDR3 region is CASSPLGQTSGRNEQYF. The CDR3 nucleotides are TGTGCCAGCAGCCCCTTAGGGCAGACTAGCGGGAGGAACGAGCAGTACTTC.

J is TRBJ1-2 and V is TRBV15; D is unclear. V was pared by 5 bases and J by 4 bases, with 20 bases between. Looked up from germline, CDR1 is LNHNV and CDR2 is YYDKDF (reference sequence). This CDR3 region has 16 residues. The CDR3 DNA follows: TGTGCCACCAGCGGTAGTGGGAAGGGTGCCCTCTATGGCTACACCTTC. It is translated as CATSGSGKGALYGYTF.

The table lists this clonotype with a few counts. The V gene is TRBV2, the J gene TRBJ2-5, with D perhaps matching TRBD1 (6 bases). The CDR3 covers 12 residues. Germline CDR1 is SNHLY and CDR2 is FYNNEI. Trimming stripped 6 bases from V and 4 bases from J, with 9 bases between. The CDR3, as DNA: TGTGCCAGCAGACAGGGCCCAGAGACCCAGTACTTC. Its protein is CASRQGPETQYF.

The gene calls are TRBV6-2 or TRBV6-3 and TRBJ1-3; D is unclear. CDR1 and CDR2 (germline): MNHEY, SVGEGT. This CDR3 has 16 residues. The V end was cut by 1 base, the J end by 2 bases, with 12 bases between. DNA for the CDR3: TGTGCCAGCAGTTACTACCCGGGTAGTACTGGAAACACCATATATTTT. It specifies CASSYYPGSTGNTIYF.

Only a few counts were recorded for this clonotype. V and J are TRBV4-1 and TRBJ1-2; 8 bases are a match to TRBD1. Trimming cost V 4 bases and J 1 base; bases outside gene matches: 11. The CDR3 is 17 residues long. The germline V gene encodes CDR1 MGHRA and CDR2 YSYEKL. As DNA, the CDR3 is TGCGCCAGCAGCCGGTCACGGGACAGGCCGATTAACTATGGCTACACCTTC. Protein sequence: CASSRSRDRPINYGYTF.

This clonotype was observed a few times. The CDR3 region is CASSFNLRQPQHF. The CDR3 coding sequence is TGTGCCAGCAGCTTTAATTTAAGACAGCCCCAGCATTTT. The chain links TRBV7-2 to TRBJ1-5; no clear D. CDR1 and CDR2 from the germline V gene are SGHTA and FQGNSA. This CDR3 region has 13 residues. Trimming took 3 bases from V and 7 from J, leaving 10 bases between them.

This clonotype was seen only a few times. V usage is TRBV30 and J usage is TRBJ1-5, with 8 positions matching TRBD1. J lost 6 bases, V lost 3 bases, and 10 bases had no gene match. Germline V gene data show CDR1 as GTSNPN and CDR2 as SVGIG (reference sequence). The length of the CDR3 is 15 residues. CDR3 loop: CAWSRTGKNSQPQHF. CDR3 in DNA: TGTGCCTGGAGCCGGACAGGGAAGAATTCTCAGCCCCAGCATTTT.

This clonotype was recorded a few times. The J gene is TRBJ2-7, the V gene TRBV20-1, with 12 bases identical to TRBD2. This CDR3 is 14 amino acids long. Trimming cost V 1 base and J 4 bases; bases outside gene matches: 2. In germline, CDR1 is DFQATT, CDR2 SNEGSKA (reference sequence). CDR3 in DNA: TGCAGTGCTAGAGGGACTAGCGGGAAATACGAGCAGTACTTC. Translated, it gives CSARGTSGKYEQYF.

V gene TRBV5-1 combines with J gene TRBJ2-5, with 10 nucleotides matching TRBD1. This CDR3 is built from 15 residues. Germline V gene sequence: CDR1 SGHRS, CDR2 YFSETQ. The junction had 3 bases not matched to a gene; V was cut back by 4 bases and J by 0 bases. DNA for the CDR3: TGCGCCAGCAGCCGGGACAGGGGCGACCAAGAGACCCAGTACTTC. Protein sequence: CASSRDRGDQETQYF.

This chain links TRBV6-2 or TRBV6-3 with TRBJ2-2; D uncertain. Looked up from germline, CDR1 is MNHEY and CDR2 is SVGEGT. V was pared by 0 bases and J by 8 bases, with 13 bases between. The CDR3 extends over 15 amino acids. The CDR3 bases are TGTGCCAGCAGTTACTCGAAATGGCCCCTGGGGGAGCTGTTTTTT. Amino acids: CASSYSKWPLGELFF.

This clonotype came up a few times. The V gene is TRBV5-1, the J gene TRBJ2-1; D perhaps matches TRBD1 (6 bases). The CDR3 length is 15 residues. CDR1 and CDR2 from the germline V gene are SGHRS and YFSETQ. Trimming stripped 4 bases from V and 0 bases from J, with 11 bases between. CDR3 amino acids: CASSPRTDSYNEQFF. The CDR3 DNA reads as TGCGCCAGCAGCCCCAGGACAGACTCCTACAATGAGCAGTTCTTC.

The sample holds a few counts of this clonotype. The rearrangement joins TRBV6-1 to TRBJ1-1, with D perhaps matching TRBD1 (6 bases). Trimming removed 5 bases from V and 1 base from J, with 11 bases in between. CDR1 and CDR2 from the germline V gene are MNHNS and SASEGT. This CDR3 comprises 14 residues. The CDR3 DNA follows: TGTGCCAGCAGTCCAGACAGGTGGAACACTGAAGCTTTCTTT. It translates to CASSPDRWNTEAFF.

The chain links TRBV7-2 to TRBJ1-5; D is perhaps TRBD1 (5 bases). The CDR3 sequence is 14 residues long. V shed 0 bases and J shed 6 bases, with 9 bases lying between them. The germline V gene has CDR1 SGHTA and CDR2 FQGNSA. CDR3 coding DNA: TGTGCCAGCAGCTTAGCTCCGGGGACTCAGCCCCAGCATTTT. Its translation is CASSLAPGTQPQHF.

The chain is built from TRBV18 and TRBJ2-1; TRBD2 agrees at 7 bases. This CDR3 region has 17 residues. Germline V gene data show CDR1 as KGHSH and CDR2 as LQKENI. The V and J ends lost 2 bases and 7 bases, in that order; junction bases with no gene match: 14. CDR3 sequence: CASSPAATSVGLNEQFF. Here the CDR3 DNA reads TGTGCCAGCTCACCAGCGGCCACTAGCGTGGGACTTAATGAGCAGTTCTTC.

This chain connects TRBV7-3 to TRBJ1-1; TRBD1 is a possible D gene (6 bases). CDR1 SGHTA and CDR2 FQGTGA come from the germline V gene. The CDR3 totals 13 residues. Trimming removed 0 bases at V and 10 bases at J, with 12 bases between. CDR3: CASSLTAEGGAFF. The CDR3 DNA is TGTGCCAGCAGCTTAACGGCCGAGGGGGGAGCTTTCTTT.